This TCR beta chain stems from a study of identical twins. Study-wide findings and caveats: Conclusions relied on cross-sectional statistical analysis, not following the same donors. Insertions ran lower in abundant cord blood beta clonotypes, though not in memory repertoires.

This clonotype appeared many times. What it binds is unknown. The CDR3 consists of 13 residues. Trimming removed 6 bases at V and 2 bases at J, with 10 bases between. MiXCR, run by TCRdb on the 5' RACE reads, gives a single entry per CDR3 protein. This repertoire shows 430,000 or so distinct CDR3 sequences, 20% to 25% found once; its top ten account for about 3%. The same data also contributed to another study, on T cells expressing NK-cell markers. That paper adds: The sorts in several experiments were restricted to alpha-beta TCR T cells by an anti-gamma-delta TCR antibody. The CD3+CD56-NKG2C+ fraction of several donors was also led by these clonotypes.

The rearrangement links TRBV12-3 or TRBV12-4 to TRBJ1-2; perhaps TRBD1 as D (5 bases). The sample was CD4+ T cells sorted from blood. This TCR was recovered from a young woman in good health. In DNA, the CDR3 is TGTGCCAGCAGGTACAGGCGCAACTATGGCTACACCTTC. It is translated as CASRYRRNYGYTF.